These 15 T cell receptor beta chains originate from one sample sequenced in a study of blood T cell repertoires in COVID-19. Generated by immunoSEQ multiplex PCR, the TCRdb table keeps only in-frame clones and is missing some. This repertoire shows 300,000 to 400,000 clones, 88% found once; its top ten account for about 7%. The specimen sequenced was peripheral blood. The receptor set was obtained from a woman in her sixties or seventies with COVID-19, enrolled during active disease.

This chain joins TRBV27 and TRBJ2-1, with TRBD1 identical over 7 bases. V lost 3 bases, J lost 6 bases, and 8 bases stayed unmatched. The CDR3 runs 15 residues. CDR1 is MNHEY, CDR2 SMNVEV, per germline (reference sequence). The CDR3 is CASSFSGQAFNEQFF. CDR3 sequence (DNA): TGTGCCAGCAGTTTTTCCGGACAGGCCTTCAATGAGCAGTTCTTC.

This clone occurred once. CDR3 sequence: CASSLGSGVGEAFF. The CDR3, as DNA: TGTGCCAGCAGCTTAGGATCCGGGGTAGGTGAAGCTTTCTTT. J is TRBJ1-1 and V is TRBV7-2; D remains ambiguous. The V gene lost 1 base and the J gene lost 7 bases, with 13 bases spanning the gap. The CDR3 has 14 residues. Germline lookup yields CDR1 SGHTA and CDR2 FQGNSA.

The chain carries TRBV7-2 and TRBJ2-7; 11 bases agree with TRBD2. This CDR3 region has 18 residues. With V trimmed by 1 base and J by 2 bases, 10 bases remained unmatched. Germline values: CDR1 SGHTA, CDR2 FQGNSA. CDR3 region: CASSLVLGLAGGAYEQYF. The CDR3 coding sequence is TGTGCCAGCAGCTTAGTTTTAGGTCTAGCGGGGGGCGCCTACGAGCAGTACTTC.

In its sample, this clone was seen once. V and J are TRBV18 and TRBJ1-2; 9 bases are a match to TRBD1. The length of the CDR3 is 14 residues. The V segment lost 2 bases and the J segment 4 bases; nucleotides outside the gene matches: 2. CDR1 and CDR2 from the germline V gene are KGHSH and LQKENI. The CDR3 sequence: CASSPGDRAYGYTF. The CDR3 DNA follows: TGTGCCAGCTCACCAGGGGACAGGGCCTATGGCTACACCTTC.

This clone was observed a single time. The rearrangement links TRBV18 to TRBJ1-5, with TRBD1 identical over 7 bases. The CDR3 extends over 14 amino acids. The germline V gene has CDR1 KGHSH and CDR2 LQKENI. The V segment lost 2 bases and the J segment 2 bases; nucleotides outside the gene matches: 0. The CDR3 region is CASSPDRGNQPQHF. CDR3 DNA: TGTGCCAGCTCACCAGACAGGGGCAATCAGCCCCAGCATTTT. Full variable domain (remainder filled in from reference TRBV18 and TRBJ1-5): NAGVMQNPRHLVRRRGQEARLRCSPMKGHSHVYWYRQLPEEGLKFMVYLQKENIIDESGMPKERFSAEFPKEGPSILRIQQVVRGDSAAYFCASSPDRGNQPQHFGDGTRLSIL.

The chain combines TRBV4-1 with TRBJ1-2; no clear D gene. Trimming took off 3 bases at V and 5 bases at J, with 22 bases between the two ends. Germline CDR1 MGHRA, CDR2 YSYEKL. The CDR3 totals 17 residues. The chain's CDR3 is CASSHHGSGGRSYGYTF. CDR3 DNA: TGCGCCAGCAGCCATCACGGCAGCGGCGGACGGTCATATGGCTACACCTTC.

V and J are TRBV6-1 and TRBJ2-7; 9 bases are a match to TRBD1. Trimming removed 4 bases from V and 3 bases from J; junction bases left unmatched: 10. CDR1 is MNHNS, CDR2 SASEGT, per germline. The CDR3 consists of 16 residues. The CDR3 sequence is CASSVAVTGGNYEQYF. The CDR3 DNA sequence: TGTGCCAGCAGTGTTGCCGTGACAGGGGGAAACTACGAGCAGTACTTC.

The CDR3 region is CSAGVGAYEQYF. For the CDR3, the DNA is TGCAGCGCGGGGGTAGGGGCCTACGAGCAGTACTTC. This chain uses TRBV29-1 with TRBJ2-7, with D perhaps matching TRBD2 (6 bases). Germline lookup yields CDR1 SQVTM and CDR2 ANQGSEA. The ends were cut back, 7 bases at V and 2 bases at J, with 12 bases in the middle. The CDR3 extends over 12 amino acids.

The chain joins TRBV24-1 to TRBJ2-2, with TRBD1 identical over 8 bases. Trimming took 4 bases from V and 0 from J; bases not matched to a gene: 9. Per germline, CDR1 KGHDR and CDR2 SFDVKD. This CDR3 comprises 18 residues. The CDR3 loop is CATSDLGQGRSNTGELFF. The CDR3 region has the DNA TGTGCCACCAGTGACCTCGGACAGGGTCGGTCGAACACCGGGGAGCTGTTTTTT.

The rearrangement uses TRBV28 and TRBJ1-2; the match to TRBD1 covers 12 bases. The CDR3 totals 16 residues. Germline loops: CDR1 MDHEN, CDR2 SYDVKM. With 3 bases clipped from V and 5 bases from J, the junction kept 7 bases outside the gene matches. The DNA for the CDR3 is TGTGCCAGCAGTTTGAGGGACAGGGGGCAGGTTTATGGCTACACCTTC. Its translation: CASSLRDRGQVYGYTF.

The CDR3 spells CASSDNRNRAGGYTF. As DNA, the CDR3 is TGTGCCAGCAGTGATAACCGCAACAGGGCAGGTGGCTACACCTTC. J is TRBJ1-2 and V is TRBV6-1; a weak D match, TRBD1 (6 bases). V was cut by 3 bases and J by 7 bases, with 18 bases left in between. This CDR3 has 15 residues. Germline V gene sequence: CDR1 MNHNS, CDR2 SASEGT.

In its sample, this clone was seen once. The chain uses TRBV5-4 and TRBJ1-2; D is undetermined. The germline CDR1 and CDR2 sequences are SGHNT and YYREEE (reference sequence). CDR3 size: 13 residues. V shed 0 bases and J shed 0 bases, with 3 bases lying between them. Here the CDR3 reads CASSLDTNYGYTF. For the CDR3, the DNA is TGTGCCAGCAGCTTGGACACTAACTATGGCTACACCTTC. Full variable domain (rest looked up from reference TRBV5-4 and TRBJ1-2): ETGVTQSPTHLIKTRGQQVTLRCSSQSGHNTVSWYQQALGQGPQFIFQYYREEENGRGNFPPRFSGLQFPNYSSELNVNALELDDSALYLCASSLDTNYGYTFGSGTRLTVV.

V gene TRBV5-1 combines with J gene TRBJ1-2; 8 bases are shared with TRBD1. The V and J ends lost 4 bases and 4 bases, in that order; junction bases with no gene match: 9. Germline V gene sequence: CDR1 SGHRS, CDR2 YFSETQ. The CDR3 spans 15 residues. The CDR3 loop is CASSGTGGYIYGYTF. CDR3 sequence (DNA): TGCGCCAGCAGCGGAACAGGGGGTTATATCTATGGCTACACCTTC.

The CDR3 loop is CASTRHRGGAGEQYF. For the CDR3, the DNA is TGTGCCAGCACCCGACACCGGGGGGGGGCTGGCGAGCAGTACTTC. This chain joins TRBV27 and TRBJ2-7; TRBD2 matches at 8 bases. Germline CDR1 is MNHEY and CDR2 is SMNVEV (reference sequence). There are 15 residues in the CDR3. V lost 7 bases, J lost 6 bases, and 14 bases stayed unmatched.

The V and J genes are TRBV5-4 and TRBJ2-5, with D perhaps matching TRBD2 (6 bases). Germline assignment: CDR1 SGHNT and CDR2 YYREEE (reference sequence). V was pared by 3 bases and J by 3 bases, with 9 bases between. The CDR3 has 13 residues. Here the CDR3 DNA reads TGTGCCAGCAGCTCCACGGGGGAAGAGACCCAGTACTTC. Its translation: CASSSTGEETQYF.